This is a list of T cell receptor beta chains from one sample in a study of response to subunit inactivated influenza vaccine. TCRdb recomputed calls from the RT-PCR reads with MiXCR, one row per CDR3 protein. Counted here are about 650,000 distinct CDR3 sequences, about a sixth occurring once; the ten biggest clones make up approximately 10%. Sequencing was performed on PBMCs from blood, taken 11 to 12 days after vaccination. All receptors come from a man aged 50-59 years who received an inactivated influenza vaccine. Both conserved end residues are part of each CDR3. D genes are given only for firm matches. Size values are once, few and many counts, or a class for expanded clones, and some rows have none.

TRBJ2-3,-,TRBV4-2,-,CASSQSGGLGLDTQYF,TGTGCCAGCAGCCAATCCGGGGGACTGGGATTAGATACGCAGTATTTT
TRBJ2-3,-,TRBV2,-,CASSVQRVFTDTQYF,TGTGCCAGCAGTGTCCAGCGGGTCTTCACAGATACGCAGTATTTT
TRBJ2-5,TRBD1,TRBV7-2,-,CASSSRGRGETQYF,TGTGCCAGCAGCTCCAGGGGGCGTGGAGAGACCCAGTACTTC
TRBJ2-1,-,TRBV20-1,few,CSAPNVGGTYNEQFF,TGCAGTGCTCCAAACGTTGGCGGGACCTACAATGAGCAGTTCTTC
TRBJ2-7,-,TRBV5-1,-,CASSLSFGTGYEQYF,TGCGCCAGCAGCTTATCATTCGGGACGGGATACGAGCAGTACTTC
TRBJ2-3,TRBD2,TRBV10-2,-,CASSYASGIGTDTQYF,TGCGCCAGCAGTTACGCTAGCGGGATCGGCACAGATACGCAGTATTTT
TRBJ2-5,TRBD2,TRBV28,-,CASRVGGREETQYF,TGTGCCAGCCGCGTGGGCGGGAGGGAAGAGACCCAGTACTTC
TRBJ1-5,-,TRBV20-1,-,CSANEGNGNQPQHF,TGCAGTGCTAATGAGGGGAATGGCAATCAGCCCCAGCATTTT
TRBJ1-1,-,TRBV9,-,CASSDPTGEAFF,TGTGCCAGCAGCGACCCTACAGGGGAAGCTTTCTTT
TRBJ2-3,TRBD2,TRBV20-1,few,CSARDLRAGGPGTDTQYF,TGCAGTGCTAGAGATCTCAGAGCGGGGGGGCCCGGCACAGATACGCAGTATTTT
TRBJ2-4,-,TRBV20-1,few,CSAVGGGLNIQYF,TGCAGTGCTGTAGGGGGGGGCCTGAACATTCAGTACTTC
TRBJ1-2,-,TRBV21-1,few,CATPGRQGGYGYTF,TGTGCCACTCCCGGGAGACAGGGCGGCTATGGCTACACCTTC
TRBJ1-2,-,TRBV7-2,few,CASTLGRAPTNYGYTF,TGTGCCAGCACTCTGGGCCGGGCCCCAACTAACTATGGCTACACCTTC
TRBJ2-7,-,TRBV3-1,many,CASSQGRGEQYF,TGTGCCAGCAGCCAGGGTCGGGGGGAGCAGTACTTC
TRBJ2-2,-,TRBV12-3/TRBV12-4,few,CASSFRSVDTGELFF,TGTGCCAGCAGTTTTCGGAGCGTAGACACCGGGGAGCTGTTTTTT
TRBJ2-2,-,TRBV6-1,many,CASSSYRAGELFF,TGTGCCAGCAGCAGTTACAGGGCCGGGGAGCTGTTTTTT
TRBJ2-1,TRBD2,TRBV6-5,few,CASSYSIAGGYANEQFF,TGTGCCAGCAGTTACTCGATAGCGGGGGGATATGCGAATGAGCAGTTCTTC
TRBJ2-7,TRBD1,TRBV28,few,CASRALYEGPQGAHEQYF,TGTGCCAGCAGAGCTTTATATGAGGGACCCCAGGGGGCTCACGAGCAGTACTTC
TRBJ2-5,-,TRBV5-1,few,CASSSYGTDQETQYF,TGCGCCAGCAGCTCGTATGGGACGGACCAAGAGACCCAGTACTTC
TRBJ1-5,TRBD1,TRBV20-1,few,CSARTGTGGNQPQHF,TGCAGTGCTAGAACCGGGACAGGGGGCAATCAGCCCCAGCATTTT
TRBJ2-2,TRBD2,TRBV10-3,few,CAISELAGGTGELFF,TGTGCCATCAGTGAACTAGCGGGAGGGACCGGGGAGCTGTTTTTT
TRBJ1-6,-,TRBV4-3,few,CASSQDEGGNSPLHF,TGCGCCAGCAGCCAAGATGAGGGGGGGAATTCACCCCTCCACTTT
TRBJ2-2,-,TRBV7-9,many,CASSLRAGELFF,TGTGCCAGCAGCCTCAGGGCCGGGGAGCTGTTTTTT
TRBJ2-1,TRBD2,TRBV28,few,CASSGGGLAGNNEQFF,TGTGCCAGCAGTGGAGGGGGACTAGCGGGGAACAATGAGCAGTTCTTC
TRBJ1-1,-,TRBV29-1,many,CSVAEQGNTEAFF,TGCAGCGTCGCAGAACAGGGAAACACTGAAGCTTTCTTT
TRBJ1-2,-,TRBV12-3/TRBV12-4,-,CASSLPAGTINYGYTF,TGTGCCAGCAGTTTACCCGCAGGGACCATAAACTATGGCTACACCTTC
TRBJ2-1,TRBD2,TRBV5-1,many,CASSHRAGGPYNEQFF,TGCGCCAGCAGCCATCGAGCGGGGGGGCCCTACAATGAGCAGTTCTTC
TRBJ2-7,-,TRBV12-5,-,CAPKAGGWNSYEQYF,TGTGCACCTAAAGCTGGGGGGTGGAACTCCTACGAGCAGTACTTC
TRBJ1-5,TRBD1,TRBV18,-,CASSPRRPGTGEGQPQHF,TGTGCCAGCTCACCCCGCCGTCCCGGGACAGGGGAAGGACAGCCCCAGCATTTT
TRBJ1-2,-,TRBV4-2,many,CASSQGLGTNYGYTF,TGTGCCAGCAGCCAAGGGCTGGGGACTAACTATGGCTACACCTTC
TRBJ2-1,TRBD1,TRBV12-3/TRBV12-4,many,CASSTQQGLEQFF,TGTGCCAGCAGTACCCAACAGGGGCTTGAGCAGTTCTTC
TRBJ2-3,-,TRBV29-1,-,CSSRIGNTQYF,TGCAGCTCCCGAATAGGGAATACGCAGTATTTT
TRBJ2-1,TRBD1,TRBV7-2,few,CASSLGGRPGTGPWLF,TGTGCCAGCAGCTTAGGAGGCCGTCCCGGGACAGGGCCCTGGCTCTTC
TRBJ2-5,-,TRBV19,-,CASTPGDRFQETQYF,TGTGCCAGTACCCCAGGAGATAGATTCCAAGAGACCCAGTACTTC
TRBJ2-5,-,TRBV29-1,many,CSVEGRGVETQYF,TGCAGCGTTGAAGGACGCGGCGTAGAGACCCAGTACTTC